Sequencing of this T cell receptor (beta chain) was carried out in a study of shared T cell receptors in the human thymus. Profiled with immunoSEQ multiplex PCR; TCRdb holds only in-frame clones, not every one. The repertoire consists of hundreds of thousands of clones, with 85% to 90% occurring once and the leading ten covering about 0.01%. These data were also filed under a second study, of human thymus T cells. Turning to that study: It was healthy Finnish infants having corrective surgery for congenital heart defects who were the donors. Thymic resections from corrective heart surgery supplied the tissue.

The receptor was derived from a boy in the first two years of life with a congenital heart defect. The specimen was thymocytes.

The CDR3: CASSLVALNTEAFF. As DNA, the CDR3 is TGCGCCAGCAGCTTGGTAGCATTGAACACTGAAGCTTTCTTT. The chain employs TRBV5-1 and TRBJ1-1; D gene uncertain. This CDR3 spans 14 amino acids. The V gene's germline CDR1 is SGHRS and CDR2 YFSETQ. V was pared by 0 bases and J by 0 bases, with 6 bases between.